The entry that follows covers one T cell receptor beta chain sequence. Original data processing: Reference gene primer amplification in the assay estimated nucleated cell counts. The method was immunoSEQ multiplex PCR; TCRdb's version includes in-frame clones alone and lacks a portion of them. V, J and clone size derive from that table, while D and trimming were established from the DNA sequence. The sample carries about 360,000 clones, around 87% recorded once. The data were taken from a study of blood T cell repertoires in COVID-19. Study in general: Samples taken during acute and convalescent COVID-19 were collected in the United States, Italy and Spain.

From germline, CDR1 is GTSNPN and CDR2 SVGIG (reference sequence). Germline trimming cut 6 bases from V and 3 bases from J; bases unmatched to any gene: 1. The CDR3 spans 11 residues. This sequence originates from a human donor in a cohort sampled during active COVID-19. The chain has TRBV30 and TRBJ1-1, with 7 bases fitting TRBD1. The sequenced sample consisted of peripheral blood. CDR3 sequence (DNA): TGTGCCTGTACAGGGGACACTGAAGCTTTCTTT. This codes for CACTGDTEAFF.